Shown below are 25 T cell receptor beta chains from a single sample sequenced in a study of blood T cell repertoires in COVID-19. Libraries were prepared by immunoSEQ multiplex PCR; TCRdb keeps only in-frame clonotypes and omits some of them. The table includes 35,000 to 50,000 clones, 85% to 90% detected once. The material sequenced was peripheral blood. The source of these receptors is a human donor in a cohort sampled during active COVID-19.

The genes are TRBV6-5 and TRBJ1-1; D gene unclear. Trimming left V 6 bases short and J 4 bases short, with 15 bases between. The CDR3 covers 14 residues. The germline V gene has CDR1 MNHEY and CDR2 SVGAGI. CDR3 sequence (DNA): TGTGCCAGCAGGCAGCAGACTCTCTCCACTGAAGCTTTCTTT. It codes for CASRQQTLSTEAFF.

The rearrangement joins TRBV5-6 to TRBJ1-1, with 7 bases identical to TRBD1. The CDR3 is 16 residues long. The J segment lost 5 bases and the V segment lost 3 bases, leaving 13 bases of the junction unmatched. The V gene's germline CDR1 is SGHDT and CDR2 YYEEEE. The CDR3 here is CASSSLLTGAGTEAFF. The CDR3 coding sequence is TGTGCCAGCAGCTCCCTTCTTACAGGGGCGGGAACTGAAGCTTTCTTT.

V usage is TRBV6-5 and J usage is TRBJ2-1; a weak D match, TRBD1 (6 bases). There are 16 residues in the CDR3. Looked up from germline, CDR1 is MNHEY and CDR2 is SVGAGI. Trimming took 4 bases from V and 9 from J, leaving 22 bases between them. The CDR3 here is CASSWGQRWEGGEQFF. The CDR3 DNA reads TGTGCCAGCAGTTGGGGCCAACGCTGGGAAGGGGGTGAGCAGTTCTTC.

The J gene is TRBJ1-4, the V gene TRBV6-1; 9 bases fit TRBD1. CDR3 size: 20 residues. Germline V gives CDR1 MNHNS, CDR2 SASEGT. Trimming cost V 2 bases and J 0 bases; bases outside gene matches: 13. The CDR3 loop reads CASSELSIRDRVATNEKLFF. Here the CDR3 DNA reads TGTGCCAGCAGTGAATTATCGATCCGGGACAGGGTGGCAACTAATGAAAAACTGTTTTTT.

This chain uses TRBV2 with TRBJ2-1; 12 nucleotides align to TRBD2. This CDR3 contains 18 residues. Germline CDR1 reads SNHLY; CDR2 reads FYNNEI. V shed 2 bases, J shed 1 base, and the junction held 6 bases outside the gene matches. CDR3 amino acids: CASSEWLAGGRSYNEQFF. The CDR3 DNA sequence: TGTGCCAGCAGTGAATGGCTAGCGGGAGGGCGTTCCTACAATGAGCAGTTCTTC.

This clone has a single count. This chain's CDR3 is CASSLGAEQYF. CDR3 bases: TGTGCCAGCAGTTTAGGGGCGGAGCAGTACTTC. The chain uses TRBV12-3 or TRBV12-4 and TRBJ2-7; D unresolved. V dropped 1 base and J dropped 7 bases, with 5 bases sitting between them. CDR3 length equals 11 residues.

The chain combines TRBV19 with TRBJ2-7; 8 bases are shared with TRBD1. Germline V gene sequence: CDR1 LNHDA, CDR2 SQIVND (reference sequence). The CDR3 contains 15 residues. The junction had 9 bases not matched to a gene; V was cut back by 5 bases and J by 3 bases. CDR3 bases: TGTGCCAGTAGTGGACCACAGGGGGAACGCTACGAGCAGTACTTC. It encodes CASSGPQGERYEQYF. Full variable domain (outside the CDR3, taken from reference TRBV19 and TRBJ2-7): DGGITQSPKYLFRKEGQNVTLSCEQNLNHDAMYWYRQDPGQGLRLIYYSQIVNDFQKGDIAEGYSVSREKKESFPLTVTSAQKNPTAFYLCASSGPQGERYEQYFGPGTRLTVT.

The CDR3: CASSFDNGGRGNTEAFF. CDR3 DNA: TGTGCCAGCAGTTTCGATAACGGGGGGCGCGGGAACACTGAAGCTTTCTTT. The chain recombines TRBV28 with TRBJ1-1; TRBD1 is a possible D gene (6 bases). CDR1 and CDR2 (germline): MDHEN, SYDVKM. Deletions cut 3 bases from V and 1 base from J, with 18 bases between. The CDR3 consists of 17 residues.

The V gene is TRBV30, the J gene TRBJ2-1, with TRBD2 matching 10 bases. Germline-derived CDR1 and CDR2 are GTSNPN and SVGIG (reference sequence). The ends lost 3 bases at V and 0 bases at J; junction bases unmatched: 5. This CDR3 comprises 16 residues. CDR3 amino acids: CAWSRTSGSSYNEQFF. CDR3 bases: TGTGCCTGGAGCCGGACTAGCGGTAGCTCCTACAATGAGCAGTTCTTC.

The CDR3 nucleotides read TGTGCCAGTAGTATTGTGACAGATGGAAACACCATATATTTT. Its protein product is CASSIVTDGNTIYF. This chain joins TRBV19 and TRBJ1-3; a weak D match, TRBD1 (5 bases). The germline CDR1 and CDR2 sequences are LNHDA and SQIVND (reference sequence). The CDR3 spans 14 residues. Trimming shortened V by 3 bases and J by 3 bases, and 9 bases separated the two germline ends.

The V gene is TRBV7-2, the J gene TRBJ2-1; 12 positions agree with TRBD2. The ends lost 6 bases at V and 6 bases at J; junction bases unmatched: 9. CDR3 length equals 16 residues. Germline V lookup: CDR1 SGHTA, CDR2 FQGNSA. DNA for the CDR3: TGTGCCAGCAGGGAGTCCCGACTAGCGGGAGTCAATGAGCAGTTCTTC. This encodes CASRESRLAGVNEQFF. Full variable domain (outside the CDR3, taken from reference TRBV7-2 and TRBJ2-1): GAGVSQSPSNKVTEKGKDVELRCDPISGHTALYWYRQSLGQGLEFLIYFQGNSAPDKSGLPSDRFSAERTGGSVSTLTIQRTQQEDSAVYLCASRESRLAGVNEQFFGPGTRLTVL.

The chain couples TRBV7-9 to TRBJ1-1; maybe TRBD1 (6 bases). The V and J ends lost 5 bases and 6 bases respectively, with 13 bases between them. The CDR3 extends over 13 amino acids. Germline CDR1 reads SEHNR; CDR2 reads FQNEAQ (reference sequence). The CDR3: CASSLPGTPEAFF. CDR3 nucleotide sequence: TGTGCCAGCAGCCTTCCCGGGACACCTGAAGCTTTCTTT. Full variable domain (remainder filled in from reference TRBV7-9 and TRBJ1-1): DTGVSQNPRHKITKRGQNVTFRCDPISEHNRLYWYRQTLGQGPEFLTYFQNEAQLEKSRLLSDRFSAERPKGSFSTLEIQRTEQGDSAMYLCASSLPGTPEAFFGQGTRLTVV.

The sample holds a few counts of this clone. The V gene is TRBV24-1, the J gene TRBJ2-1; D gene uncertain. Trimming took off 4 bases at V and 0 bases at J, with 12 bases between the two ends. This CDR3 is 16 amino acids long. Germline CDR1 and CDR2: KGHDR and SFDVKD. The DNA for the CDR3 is TGTGCCACCAGTGAGCTCGGGTCCAGCTCCTACAATGAGCAGTTCTTC. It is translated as CATSELGSSSYNEQFF.

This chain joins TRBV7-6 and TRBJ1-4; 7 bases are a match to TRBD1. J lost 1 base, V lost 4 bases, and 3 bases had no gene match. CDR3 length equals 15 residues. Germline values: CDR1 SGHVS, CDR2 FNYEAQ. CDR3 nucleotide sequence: TGTGCCAGCAGCTCGCACAGGGGAACTAATGAAAAACTGTTTTTT. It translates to CASSSHRGTNEKLFF.

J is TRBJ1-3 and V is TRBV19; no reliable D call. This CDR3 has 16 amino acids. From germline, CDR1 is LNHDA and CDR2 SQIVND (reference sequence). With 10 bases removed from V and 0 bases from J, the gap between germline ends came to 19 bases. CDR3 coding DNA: TGTGCCACGTCTTCGCAGGCCGCGATCTCTGGAAACACCATATATTTT. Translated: CATSSQAAISGNTIYF.

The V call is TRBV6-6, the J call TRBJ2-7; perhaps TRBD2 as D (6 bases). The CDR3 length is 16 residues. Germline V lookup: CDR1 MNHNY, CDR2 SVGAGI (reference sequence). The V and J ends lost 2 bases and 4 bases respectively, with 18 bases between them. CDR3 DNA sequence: TGTGCCAGCAGTTACGGCGGAGGGACCTCTGGGTACGAGCAGTACTTC. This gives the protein CASSYGGGTSGYEQYF.

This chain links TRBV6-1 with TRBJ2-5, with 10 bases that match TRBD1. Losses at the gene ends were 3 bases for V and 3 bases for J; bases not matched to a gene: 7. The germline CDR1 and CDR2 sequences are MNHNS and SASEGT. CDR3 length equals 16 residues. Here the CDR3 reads CASSDVSGTGEETQYF. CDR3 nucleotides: TGTGCCAGCAGTGATGTCTCCGGGACAGGGGAAGAGACCCAGTACTTC.

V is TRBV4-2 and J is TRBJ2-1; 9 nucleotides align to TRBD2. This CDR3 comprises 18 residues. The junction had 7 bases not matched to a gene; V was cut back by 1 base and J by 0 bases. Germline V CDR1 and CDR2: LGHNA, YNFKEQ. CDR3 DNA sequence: TGTGCCAGCAGCCAAGTATTAAGCGGGGGGAGCTCCTACAATGAGCAGTTCTTC. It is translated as CASSQVLSGGSSYNEQFF.

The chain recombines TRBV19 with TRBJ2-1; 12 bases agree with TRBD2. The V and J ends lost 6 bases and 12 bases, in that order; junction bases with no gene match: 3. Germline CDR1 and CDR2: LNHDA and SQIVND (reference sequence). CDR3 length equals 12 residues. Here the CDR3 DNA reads TGTGCCAGTAGCAAGACTAGCGGGGGGCAGTTCTTC. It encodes CASSKTSGGQFF.

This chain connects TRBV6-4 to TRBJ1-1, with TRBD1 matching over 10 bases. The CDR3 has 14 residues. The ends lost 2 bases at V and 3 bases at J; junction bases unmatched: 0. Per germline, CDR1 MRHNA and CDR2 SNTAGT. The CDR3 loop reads CASSDGTGDTEAFF. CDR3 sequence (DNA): TGTGCCAGCAGTGACGGGACAGGGGACACTGAAGCTTTCTTT.

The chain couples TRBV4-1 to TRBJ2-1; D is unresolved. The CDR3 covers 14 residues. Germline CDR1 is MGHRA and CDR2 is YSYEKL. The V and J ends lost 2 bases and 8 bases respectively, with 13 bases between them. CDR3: CASSQFSPRDEQFF. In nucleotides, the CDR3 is TGCGCCAGCAGCCAATTTAGCCCGCGTGATGAGCAGTTCTTC.

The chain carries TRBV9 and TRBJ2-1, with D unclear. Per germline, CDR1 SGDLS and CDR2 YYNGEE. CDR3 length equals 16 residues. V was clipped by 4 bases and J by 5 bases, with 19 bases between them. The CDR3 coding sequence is TGTGCCAGCAGCACAAACCCGGGTCCCCTAAACAATGAGCAGTTCTTC. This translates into CASSTNPGPLNNEQFF.

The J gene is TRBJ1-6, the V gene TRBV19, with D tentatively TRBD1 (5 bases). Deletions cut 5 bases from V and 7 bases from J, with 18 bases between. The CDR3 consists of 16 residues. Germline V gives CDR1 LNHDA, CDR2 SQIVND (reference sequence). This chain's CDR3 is CASSRGEYLINSPLHF. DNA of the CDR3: TGTGCCAGTAGTCGGGGGGAGTACTTGATCAATTCACCCCTCCACTTT.

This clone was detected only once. The CDR3: CASSLGLAGAETQYF. DNA of the CDR3: TGTGCCAGCAGTTTAGGGCTAGCGGGAGCCGAGACCCAGTACTTC. The chain joins TRBV27 to TRBJ2-5, with 10 nucleotides matching TRBD2. The J segment lost 5 bases and the V segment lost 2 bases, leaving 5 bases of the junction unmatched. Per germline, CDR1 MNHEY and CDR2 SMNVEV (reference sequence). The CDR3 loop spans 15 amino acids.

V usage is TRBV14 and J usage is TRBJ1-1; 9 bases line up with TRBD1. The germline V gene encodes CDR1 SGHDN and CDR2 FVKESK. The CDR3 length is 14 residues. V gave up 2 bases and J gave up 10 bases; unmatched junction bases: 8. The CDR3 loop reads CASSQTRTGDRAFF. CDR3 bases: TGTGCCAGCAGCCAAACGAGGACAGGGGATAGAGCTTTCTTT.